This entry lists 26 T cell receptor beta chains sequenced from one sample in a study of T cell changes during pregnancy in multiple sclerosis. TCRdb's table, derived via immunoSEQ multiplex PCR, lists solely in-frame clones and lacks some. The sample has about 92,000 clones, approximately 92% seen once. Sequencing used peripheral blood, obtained in the first trimester of pregnancy. The receptors shown here come from a female donor with multiple sclerosis, enrolled in a pregnancy study.

The chain carries TRBV21-1 and TRBJ2-3; the D call of TRBD2 is as the table states it, not checked on the DNA. TRBV21-1 is a pseudogene. The length of the CDR3 is 18 residues. DNA of the CDR3: TGTGCCAGCAGCAAAGTGGGGTTGACTAGCGGGAATCCAGATACGCAGTATTTT. Amino acid sequence: CASSKVGLTSGNPDTQYF.

In its sample, this clone was seen once. The chain joins TRBV11-2 to TRBJ2-5, with D perhaps TRBD1 (6 bases). Germline V gene data show CDR1 as SGHAT and CDR2 as FQNNGV. The V end lost 4 bases, the J end lost 2 bases, and 14 bases lay between the germline ends. CDR3 length: 15 residues. The CDR3, as DNA: TGTGCCAGCAGCTCTTGGACAGAAACTCAAGAGACCCAGTACTTC. As protein: CASSSWTETQETQYF.

This rearrangement joins TRBV19 to TRBJ2-2, with no clear D. Germline loops: CDR1 LNHDA, CDR2 SQIVND (reference sequence). Trimming stripped 4 bases from V and 6 bases from J, with 12 bases between. CDR3 length: 14 residues. CDR3 in amino acids: CASSTLPSAGELFF. The CDR3 bases are TGTGCCAGTAGTACCCTCCCGAGCGCCGGGGAGCTGTTTTTT.

The chain uses TRBV7-9 and TRBJ2-5; D remains ambiguous. V lost 5 bases and J lost 1, with 8 bases in between. The CDR3 consists of 13 residues. Germline loops: CDR1 SEHNR, CDR2 FQNEAQ (reference sequence). CDR3 residues: CASSPPSQETQYF. As DNA, the CDR3 is TGTGCCAGCAGCCCCCCCAGCCAAGAGACCCAGTACTTC.

The V call is TRBV4-1, the J call TRBJ2-1; 7 bases agree with TRBD2. Losses at the gene ends were 3 bases for V and 8 bases for J; bases not matched to a gene: 13. Germline V gives CDR1 MGHRA, CDR2 YSYEKL. The CDR3 consists of 16 residues. CDR3 coding DNA: TGCGCCAGCAGCCACCCCCGGGACCCAGGGAGGGATGAGCAGTTCTTC. This translates into CASSHPRDPGRDEQFF.

The chain combines TRBV14 with TRBJ2-7; D not certain. CDR1 is SGHDN, CDR2 FVKESK, per germline. V shed 3 bases and J shed 2 bases, with 14 bases lying between them. CDR3 length: 15 residues. The CDR3 DNA sequence: TGTGCCAGCAGCCAGGGCAGTCTTGTTACCTACGAGCAGTACTTC. It specifies CASSQGSLVTYEQYF.

The V call is TRBV29-1, the J call TRBJ2-7; possible D gene TRBD2, 5 bases. The CDR3 consists of 12 residues. The germline CDR1 and CDR2 sequences are SQVTM and ANQGSEA. Trimming pared 2 bases from V and 12 bases from J, leaving 17 bases between. CDR3 loop: CSVEIRTDGGYF. As DNA, the CDR3 is TGCAGCGTTGAAATCCGGACCGATGGAGGGTACTTC.

This sequence joins TRBV5-1 and TRBJ2-5, with TRBD2 identical over 8 bases. V was clipped by 7 bases and J by 1 base; unmatched bases: 9. The CDR3 consists of 15 residues. From germline, CDR1 is SGHRS and CDR2 YFSETQ. CDR3 nucleotide sequence: TGCGCCAGCTCCCGTGGAGCGGGAGTCCAAGAGACCCAGTACTTC. Translating gives CASSRGAGVQETQYF.

The rearrangement uses TRBV4-2 and TRBJ2-3; 8 nucleotides agree with TRBD1. This CDR3 comprises 15 residues. V shed 2 bases and J 5 bases; nucleotides not matched to a gene: 6. Germline V lookup: CDR1 LGHNA, CDR2 YNFKEQ. Here the CDR3 DNA reads TGTGCCAGCAGCCAATCTCCAGGGGGCGAAGATACGCAGTATTTT. It codes for CASSQSPGGEDTQYF.

CDR3 region: CASSVRTGVSTNVLTF. The DNA for the CDR3 is TGTGCCAGCAGTGTCCGGACAGGCGTTTCGACCAACGTCCTGACTTTC. The chain uses TRBV2 and TRBJ2-6, with 7 bases aligning to TRBD1. From germline, CDR1 is SNHLY and CDR2 FYNNEI. Trimming at V came to 4 bases and at J to 8 bases, leaving 11 bases not matched to a gene. The CDR3 has 16 amino acids.

This chain links TRBV6-6 with TRBJ1-5; D is unresolved. CDR1 MNHNY and CDR2 SVGAGI come from the germline V gene (reference sequence). The CDR3 is made up of 13 amino acids. V lost 6 bases and J 3 bases, leaving 9 bases between the germline ends. The DNA for the CDR3 is TGTGCCAGCAGCCCCGACACCAATCAGCCCCAGCATTTT. Translating gives CASSPDTNQPQHF.

The genes are TRBV5-1 and TRBJ2-7, with 14 nucleotides matching TRBD2. The CDR3 sequence is 17 residues long. The V gene end was trimmed by 4 bases and the J gene end by 2 bases; junction bases not matched to a gene: 8. Germline lookup yields CDR1 SGHRS and CDR2 YFSETQ. CDR3 protein: CASSPGTSGRGPYEQYF. The CDR3 nucleotides are TGCGCCAGCAGCCCCGGGACTAGCGGGAGAGGTCCCTACGAGCAGTACTTC.

The rearrangement uses TRBV10-3 and TRBJ1-5; D unclear. This CDR3 region has 14 residues. V was clipped by 2 bases and J by 5 bases, with 10 bases between them. CDR1 ENHRY and CDR2 SYGVKD come from the germline V gene. This chain's CDR3 is CAISEGDSDQPQHF. The CDR3 DNA sequence: TGTGCCATCAGTGAGGGAGACTCAGATCAGCCCCAGCATTTT.

This clone has a single count. The chain has TRBV4-3 and TRBJ2-3; the D gene is possibly TRBD2 (7 bases). Trimming shortened V by 0 bases and J by 4 bases, and 11 bases separated the two germline ends. The CDR3 is 15 amino acids. Germline CDR1 LGHNA, CDR2 YSLEER. The CDR3 loop reads CASSQEGGDADTQYF. DNA for the CDR3: TGCGCCAGCAGCCAAGAAGGGGGGGATGCAGATACGCAGTATTTT.

The chain carries TRBV11-2 and TRBJ2-3; the D gene is possibly TRBD2 (6 bases). The germline CDR1 and CDR2 sequences are SGHAT and FQNNGV. The CDR3 sequence is 14 residues long. With 6 bases removed from V and 2 bases from J, the gap between germline ends came to 12 bases. The CDR3 nucleotides read TGTGCCAGCAGGGGAGGAACTACCACAGATACGCAGTATTTT. It yields the protein CASRGGTTTDTQYF.

The CDR3 DNA sequence: TGTGCCAGCAGCTTAGTCGGACTAGCGGGAGGGGGTGAGCAGTACTTC. It translates to CASSLVGLAGGGEQYF. The chain employs TRBV7-8 and TRBJ2-7; 15 bases agree with TRBD2. The V gene end was trimmed by 1 base and the J gene end by 7 bases; junction bases not matched to a gene: 5. The CDR3 length is 16 residues. From germline, CDR1 is SGHVS and CDR2 FQNEAQ.

The chain has TRBV27 and TRBJ2-7; maybe TRBD2 (5 bases). Germline CDR1 and CDR2: MNHEY and SMNVEV (reference sequence). V was trimmed by 5 bases and J by 2 bases, leaving 16 bases between them. CDR3 length: 15 residues. The CDR3 DNA follows: TGTGCCAGCAGTCACATCCCCGGGAATCCCTACGAGCAGTACTTC. Its protein is CASSHIPGNPYEQYF.

This clone was recorded once. V is TRBV9 and J is TRBJ2-1; 7 bases agree with TRBD2. V was clipped by 6 bases and J by 8 bases; unmatched bases: 17. Germline-derived CDR1 and CDR2 are SGDLS and YYNGEE. CDR3 length: 16 residues. In DNA form, the CDR3 reads TGTGCCAGCACCAAAAGGTCGGGGGGATTCCCCGATGAGCAGTTCTTC. Amino acid sequence: CASTKRSGGFPDEQFF.

V usage is TRBV28 and J usage is TRBJ2-2, with D unresolved. Deletions cut 5 bases from V and 3 bases from J, with 10 bases between. The CDR3 runs to 14 residues. CDR1 and CDR2 from the germline V gene are MDHEN and SYDVKM. CDR3 coding DNA: TGTGCCAGCAGTCCCCCCCAGTACACCGGGGAGCTGTTTTTT. This sequence encodes CASSPPQYTGELFF.

The gene calls are TRBV14 and TRBJ2-1; TRBD2 aligns across 12 bases. The V and J ends lost 3 bases and 8 bases, in that order; junction bases with no gene match: 8. CDR3 length: 16 residues. In germline, CDR1 is SGHDN, CDR2 FVKESK. CDR3 sequence: CASSHPRLAGVHEQFF. The CDR3, as DNA: TGTGCCAGCAGCCATCCCAGACTAGCGGGAGTTCATGAGCAGTTCTTC.

The genes are TRBV10-1 and TRBJ2-5; 11 nucleotides line up with TRBD2. The trim removed 9 bases at V and 3 bases at J, leaving 6 bases unmatched. There are 14 residues in the CDR3. Looked up from germline, CDR1 is WNHNN and CDR2 is SYGVQD (reference sequence). The CDR3 sequence is CARLTSGVEETQYF. The CDR3 DNA is TGCGCCAGATTGACTAGCGGGGTAGAAGAGACCCAGTACTTC.

This chain joins TRBV4-1 and TRBJ2-2; D unclear. The CDR3 is 14 amino acids. CDR1 is MGHRA and CDR2 is YSYEKL in the germline V gene. V lost 2 bases to trimming and J lost 1 base, with 5 bases between them. In DNA form, the CDR3 reads TGCGCCAGCAGCCAATCAGTGAACACCGGGGAGCTGTTTTTT. Its protein product is CASSQSVNTGELFF.

The V call is TRBV6-6, the J call TRBJ1-5; 7 nucleotides match TRBD1. V lost 6 bases and J lost 6; bases outside the gene matches: 8. CDR3 size: 14 residues. Germline loops: CDR1 MNHNY, CDR2 SVGAGI (reference sequence). The CDR3: CASSPGQVIQPQHF. The DNA for the CDR3 is TGTGCCAGCAGCCCAGGACAGGTGATTCAGCCCCAGCATTTT.

The chain carries TRBV28 and TRBJ2-7; 8 nucleotides match TRBD1. Germline CDR1 is MDHEN and CDR2 is SYDVKM. The CDR3 consists of 14 residues. The V and J ends lost 2 bases and 5 bases, in that order; junction bases with no gene match: 5. As DNA, the CDR3 is TGTGCCAGCAGTTTACCCAGGGGGCTGCACGAGCAGTACTTC. Encoded protein: CASSLPRGLHEQYF.

The rearrangement uses TRBV6-5 and TRBJ2-7; D remains unclear. V lost 8 bases to trimming and J lost 6 bases, with 20 bases between them. CDR1 is MNHEY and CDR2 is SVGAGI in the germline V gene. This CDR3 region has 14 residues. The CDR3 DNA follows: TGTGCCAGCGCCCCCACTATGGCAAGGCTCGAGCAGTACTTC. It codes for CASAPTMARLEQYF.

The rearrangement links TRBV6-6 to TRBJ2-1; perhaps TRBD2 as D (6 bases). CDR1 MNHNY and CDR2 SVGAGI come from the germline V gene (reference sequence). CDR3 length: 15 residues. V lost 5 bases and J lost 13, with 24 bases in between. The CDR3 sequence: CASSHTLGGSPPQFF. CDR3 sequence (DNA): TGTGCCAGCAGTCACACCCTCGGGGGTTCTCCCCCCCAGTTCTTC.